Shown below are 3 T cell receptor beta chains from a single sample sequenced in a study of cytomegalovirus exposure and HLA in healthy donors. Vbeta (60) and Jbeta (13) primers were used in the PCR. Data came from immunoSEQ multiplex PCR; TCRdb stores just in-frame clones and leaves some out. The repertoire includes approximately 210,000 clones, about 79% of them detected once, and less than 2% sits in the top ten. The sequencing sample was made of PBMCs. The receptors derive from a male donor in good health and CMV-seronegative.

CDR3 region: CASSAAQGGPYEQYF. The CDR3 nucleotides read TGTGCCAGCAGTGCGGCCCAGGGGGGCCCCTACGAGCAGTACTTC. The V gene is TRBV2, the J gene TRBJ2-7, with D possibly TRBD1 on 7 matching bases. From germline, CDR1 is SNHLY and CDR2 FYNNEI. The length of the CDR3 is 15 residues. Between the trimmed V and J ends, which lost 4 bases and 2 bases, there was a span of 15 bases.

V gene TRBV28 combines with J gene TRBJ1-5; D perhaps matches TRBD1 (6 bases). This CDR3 contains 16 residues. Germline-derived CDR1 and CDR2 are MDHEN and SYDVKM. V was trimmed by 10 bases and J by 4 bases, leaving 23 bases between them. CDR3 amino acids: CATIPGGSGWNQPQHF. The CDR3 coding sequence is TGTGCCACCATACCGGGGGGCAGTGGGTGGAATCAGCCCCAGCATTTT.

The chain is built from TRBV5-6 and TRBJ2-7, with a weak D call TRBD1 (6 bases). V was shortened by 2 bases and J by 2 bases, with 17 bases between the two germline ends. The CDR3 sequence is 16 residues long. Germline V gene lookup returns CDR1 SGHDT and CDR2 YYEEEE. For the CDR3, the DNA is TGTGCCAGCAGCTTAACATTGGGACACCCCACCTACGAGCAGTACTTC. This gives the protein CASSLTLGHPTYEQYF.